The clone carrying this T cell receptor (beta chain) was counted between two and nine times. Its antigen is unidentified. The CDR3 consists of 15 residues. Trimming took 4 bases from V and 9 from J, leaving 22 bases between them. Per germline, CDR1 SQVTM and CDR2 ANQGSEA. These data come from a study of beta chain features in type 1 diabetes. Sorting that relied on CD45RO/CCR7/CD25/CD127/CD95/CD27 yielded CD4+ naive, central memory, regulatory and stem cell-like memory cells. What was sequenced were expressed TCRB transcripts, since all of the isolated RNA had been reverse transcribed. Profiled with immunoSEQ multiplex PCR; TCRdb holds only in-frame clones, not every one. The sample carries over 350,000 clones, around 15% recorded once. Study results and caveats: In cDNA sequencing, cells with high TCR expression could be over-represented.

Material for sequencing was naive CD4+ T cells from blood. V gene TRBV29-1 combines with J gene TRBJ2-1, with a weak D call TRBD2 (6 bases). The sequence derives from a woman younger than 30 in good health. CDR3 amino acids: CSVGGREVELIEQFF. In DNA form, the CDR3 reads TGCAGCGTTGGGGGCAGGGAGGTCGAGTTGATTGAGCAGTTCTTC.